This T cell receptor (beta chain) was identified during a study of blood T cells in healthy people across ages. The individuals who served as donors were healthy Caucasians living in Russia, aged about 6 to 100. The CDR3 is 17 amino acids. The germline V gene has CDR1 MGHRA and CDR2 YSYEKL. The ends were cut back, 0 bases at V and 8 bases at J, with 20 bases in the middle. Findings and limits, study-wide: With naive T cell percentage, TCR beta diversity showed a strong correlation. A roughly linear age-dependent decrease characterized TCR beta diversity per million T cells. Unknown donor CMV status possibly confounded expanded clonotype changes.

With respect to this clonotype: Its antigen is as yet unknown.

Primers used in a second PCR of roughly 7 to 11 cycles were a sample-barcoded 5' primer and a J-beta primer mix. TCRdb itself ran the 5' RACE reads through MiXCR, one entry per CDR3 protein. In the table there are under 950,000 distinct CDR3 sequences, about 20% of which are singletons. The J gene is TRBJ2-1, the V gene TRBV4-1; weak D call: TRBD1 (6 bases). The receptor comes from a man in his 70s in good health. Sequencing was performed on blood. In DNA, the CDR3 is TGCGCCAGCAGCCAAGATTTACTGGCAGGGGCGGTCCATGAGCAGTTCTTC. It is translated as CASSQDLLAGAVHEQFF.